This TCR beta chain appears in the sequencing data of a study of OX40 agonist ivuxolimab in advanced cancers. Study summary: Patients in the trial were receiving intravenous ivuxolimab every 2 weeks, at doses of 0.01 to 10 mg/kg.

Produced via immunoSEQ multiplex PCR; TCRdb's table is partial and in-frame only. The sample contains approximately 50,000 clones, approximately 80% of which appear only once. Cycle 7 day 1, cycle 4 day 1, and baseline were the timepoints at which blood was sampled. Study-level points and caveats: Fewer expanded clones were found on average in CD4+ than in CD8+ T cells. Some nonresponders likewise displayed low normalized T-cell clonal expansion.

To note about this clone: Its target is unknown.

CDR1 and CDR2 (germline): SNHLY, FYNNEI. The CDR3 totals 15 residues. Trimming stripped 3 bases from V and 3 bases from J, with 12 bases between. The sequence derives from an adult with an advanced solid tumor such as melanoma, head and neck, liver or kidney cancer. V and J are TRBV2 and TRBJ1-5; tentative D call: TRBD1 (6 bases). Specimen: CD4+ or CD8+ T cells sorted from blood, collected in a trial of the OX40 agonist ivuxolimab. DNA for the CDR3: TGTGCCAGCAGTGAGAGGACAGCCCTCAATCAGCCCCAGCATTTT. Its translation: CASSERTALNQPQHF.